This TCR beta chain was retrieved from a study of cytomegalovirus exposure and HLA in healthy donors. Assay: immunoSEQ multiplex PCR; the TCRdb copy retains only in-frame clones and omits some. The table shows 120,000 to 150,000 clones, with about 86% occurring only once. The donors formed part of the roughly 120-subject validation cohort, distinct from the roughly 620-subject first cohort. This clone was detected once. The junction does not match germline at one end; this may be a read error. CDR1 and CDR2 (germline): SSHAT, FNYEAQ (reference sequence). CDR3 size: 15 residues. The V call is TRBV7-7, the J call TRBJ2-1, with D possibly matching TRBD1 (6 bases). The sample taken for sequencing was PBMCs. The receptor comes from a woman under 30 in good health and CMV-seropositive. The DNA for the CDR3 is TGTGCTAGCAGCCCAGGGGATCCCCCCTACAATGAGCAGTTCTTC. It encodes CASSPGDPPYNEQFF.